The 21 T cell receptor beta chains presented below share a single source sample, sequenced in a study of Graves' ophthalmopathy and Graves' hyperthyroidism. Amplified material comprised TCR beta CDR3 regions derived from RNA transcripts. After a first-round RT-PCR with HTBI primers, a second-round multiplex PCR was run. Each CDR3 protein gets one entry after TCRdb re-called the multiplex PCR reads with MiXCR. The sample lists around 1.1 million distinct CDR3 sequences, about 38% seen once, with approximately 10% in the top ten. Source material: peripheral blood or thyroid tissue (not recorded which). These receptors all come from an adult man with Graves' hyperthyroidism.

The V call is TRBV7-7, the J call TRBJ2-5, with D perhaps matching TRBD1 (5 bases). This CDR3 contains 15 residues. Germline CDR1 and CDR2: SSHAT and FNYEAQ (reference sequence). V was pared by 5 bases and J by 3 bases, with 16 bases between. CDR3 sequence reads: CASSVEVGREETQYF. The DNA of the CDR3 is TGTGCCAGCAGCGTTGAGGTGGGGCGAGAAGAGACCCAGTACTTC. The variable domain in full, with the rest retrieved from reference TRBV7-7 and TRBJ2-5, is GAGVSQSPRYKVTKRGQDVTLRCDPISSHATLYWYQQALGQGPEFLTYFNYEAQPDKSGLPSDRFSAERPEGSISTLTIQRTEQRDSAMYRCASSVEVGREETQYFGPGTRLLVL.

This clonotype has just a few counts. The chain uses TRBV24-1 and TRBJ1-2; no firm D call. Deletions cut 4 bases from V and 7 bases from J, with 15 bases between. CDR3 length: 14 residues. Germline V gene lookup returns CDR1 KGHDR and CDR2 SFDVKD. The CDR3 spells CATSDPALNGGYTF. Here the CDR3 DNA reads TGTGCCACCAGTGACCCCGCACTGAATGGTGGCTACACCTTC.

Remarks on this clonotype: A read error may account for a junction end that differs from germline. J is TRBJ2-7 and V is TRBV10-2; D is possibly TRBD1 or TRBD2 (5 bases each). Germline V gene lookup returns CDR1 WSHSY and CDR2 SAAADI. This CDR3 has 15 residues. CDR3 protein: CASSRPAGTVYEQYF. The CDR3 nucleotides read TGTGCCAGCAGTCGCCCCGCCGGGACCGTCTACGAGCAGTACTTC.

This clonotype was seen a few times. The V call is TRBV7-8, the J call TRBJ1-1; no definite D call. The CDR3 length is 15 residues. Per the germline V gene, CDR1 is SGHVS and CDR2 is FQNEAQ. Trimming left V 6 bases short and J 1 base short, with 15 bases between. CDR3: CASSYSTQANTEAFF. In DNA form, the CDR3 reads TGTGCCAGCAGTTACTCGACCCAGGCGAACACTGAAGCTTTCTTT.

Concerning this clonotype: This may be a read error: a much more frequent sequence differs by one nucleotide. J is TRBJ2-6 and V is TRBV9; tentatively, D is TRBD1 (5 bases). Trimming took off 0 bases at V and 5 bases at J, with 18 bases between the two ends. CDR1 is SGDLS, CDR2 YYNGEE, per germline. This CDR3 region has 18 residues. The CDR3 region is CASSVAAGNPTRANVLTF. The DNA of the CDR3 is TGTGCCAGCAGCGTAGCTGCAGGGAACCCTACTAGGGCCAACGTCCTGACTTTC.

The chain is built from TRBV5-4 and TRBJ1-1, with 7 positions matching TRBD1. Germline V gives CDR1 SGHNT, CDR2 YYREEE (reference sequence). With 6 bases clipped from V and 6 bases from J, the junction kept 5 bases outside the gene matches. The CDR3 loop spans 12 amino acids. The CDR3 is CASKPGQPEAFF. The CDR3 bases are TGTGCCAGCAAACCGGGACAGCCTGAAGCTTTCTTT.

The gene calls are TRBV7-9 and TRBJ1-1, with 12 bases matching TRBD1. CDR3 length: 17 residues. V lost 3 bases, J lost 3 bases, and 8 bases stayed unmatched. Germline V gene data show CDR1 as SEHNR and CDR2 as FQNEAQ (reference sequence). For the CDR3, the DNA is TGTGCCAGCAGCTTGGGAGGGACAGGGGGCTCGGACACTGAAGCTTTCTTT. Amino acid sequence: CASSLGGTGGSDTEAFF.

This clonotype was counted between two and nine times. The chain recombines TRBV5-5 with TRBJ2-7, with 9 bases fitting TRBD2. The J segment lost 5 bases and the V segment lost 1 base, leaving 7 bases of the junction unmatched. The germline CDR1 and CDR2 sequences are SGHKS and YYEKEE (reference sequence). The CDR3 is 15 amino acids. The CDR3: CASSLLLSGSNEQYF. In nucleotides, the CDR3 is TGTGCCAGCAGCTTGTTGCTTAGCGGGAGTAACGAGCAGTACTTC.

This rearrangement joins TRBV20-1 to TRBJ1-1; 9 positions match TRBD1. The junction had 8 bases not matched to a gene; V was cut back by 5 bases and J by 4 bases. The length of the CDR3 is 14 residues. Germline V gene lookup returns CDR1 DFQATT and CDR2 SNEGSKA (reference sequence). The CDR3 bases are TGCAGTGCTTTACAGGGGGCGTATCTCACTGAAGCTTTCTTT. It translates to CSALQGAYLTEAFF.

The chain employs TRBV5-1 and TRBJ1-1; possible D gene TRBD1, 6 bases. Between the trimmed V and J ends, which lost 4 bases and 6 bases, there was a span of 16 bases. Per the germline V gene, CDR1 is SGHRS and CDR2 is YFSETQ. The CDR3 runs 14 residues. The CDR3 reads CASSAAGDFAEAFF. The DNA of the CDR3 is TGCGCCAGCAGCGCGGCAGGGGACTTTGCTGAAGCTTTCTTT. The variable domain in full, completed from reference TRBV5-1 and TRBJ1-1, reads KAGVTQTPRYLIKTRGQQVTLSCSPISGHRSVSWYQQTPGQGLQFLFEYFSETQRNKGNFPGRFSGRQFSNSRSEMNVSTLELGDSALYLCASSAAGDFAEAFFGQGTRLTVV.

This clonotype was counted ten times or more. The J gene is TRBJ1-1, the V gene TRBV6-1, with 8 positions matching TRBD1. The CDR3 runs 15 residues. Germline loops: CDR1 MNHNS, CDR2 SASEGT. J lost 2 bases, V lost 6 bases, and 8 bases had no gene match. The CDR3 bases are TGTGCCAGCAGCTCTCCCGACAGGGGAAACACTGAAGCTTTCTTT. Encoded protein: CASSSPDRGNTEAFF.

Turning to this clonotype: An end of the junction differs from the germline gene, which may be a read error. This chain links TRBV7-9 with TRBJ1-1; D unclear. The CDR3 is 12 residues long. Germline V lookup: CDR1 SEHNR, CDR2 FQNEAQ (reference sequence). The CDR3 nucleotides are TGTACCAGCAGCTTAGCGGGAGGTGAAGCTTTCTTT. This translates into CTSSLAGGEAFF.

V gene TRBV6-1 combines with J gene TRBJ1-2; no definite D call. The V gene lost 3 bases and the J gene lost 8 bases, with 13 bases spanning the gap. Germline CDR1 MNHNS, CDR2 SASEGT. CDR3 size: 13 residues. The CDR3 reads CASSEGLWMGYTF. As DNA, the CDR3 is TGTGCCAGCAGTGAGGGGTTGTGGATGGGCTACACCTTC.

The rearrangement links TRBV12-3 or TRBV12-4 to TRBJ1-5, with 8 bases matching TRBD1. The CDR3 totals 16 residues. Trimming removed 6 bases from V and 3 bases from J; junction bases left unmatched: 10. Here the CDR3 reads CASSWTGQGTNQPQHF. The DNA of the CDR3 is TGTGCCAGCAGCTGGACAGGGCAGGGGACCAATCAGCCCCAGCATTTT.

The chain joins TRBV12-3 or TRBV12-4 to TRBJ2-5; perhaps TRBD2 as D (6 bases). Trimming pared 5 bases from V and 7 bases from J, leaving 14 bases between. The CDR3 runs to 13 residues. The CDR3 sequence is CASSGDFRATQYF. The CDR3, as DNA: TGTGCCAGCAGTGGGGACTTTCGCGCGACCCAGTACTTC.

CDR3 in DNA: TGTGCCAGCAGCTCCAAGAGATCAGGAGAAAAACTGTTTTTT. Translation gives CASSSKRSGEKLFF. The J gene is TRBJ1-4, the V gene TRBV7-2; D uncertain. Germline CDR1 reads SGHTA; CDR2 reads FQGNSA. With 4 bases removed from V and 8 bases from J, the gap between germline ends came to 14 bases. This CDR3 comprises 14 residues.

The chain employs TRBV5-6 and TRBJ2-7; TRBD2 might be the D (5 bases). Trimming cost V 3 bases and J 0 bases, with 10 bases left between them. Germline V gene data show CDR1 as SGHDT and CDR2 as YYEEEE. The CDR3 is 14 residues long. This CDR3 is CASSSGELSYEQYF. The CDR3 DNA sequence: TGTGCCAGCAGCTCCGGGGAGCTCTCCTACGAGCAGTACTTC.

V is TRBV29-1 and J is TRBJ2-2; D remains unclear. Trimming shortened V by 7 bases and J by 3 bases, and 15 bases separated the two germline ends. Germline values: CDR1 SQVTM, CDR2 ANQGSEA. CDR3 length: 14 amino acids. CDR3 sequence: CSAEAFLHTGELFF. DNA for the CDR3: TGCAGCGCCGAGGCGTTCCTACACACCGGGGAGCTGTTTTTT.

The V and J genes are TRBV29-1 and TRBJ2-5; 11 nucleotides match TRBD1. The CDR3 consists of 14 residues. The germline CDR1 and CDR2 sequences are SQVTM and ANQGSEA. V dropped 7 bases and J dropped 2; count of bases not matched to a gene: 6. The CDR3 here is CSASRDRGQETQYF. DNA for the CDR3: TGCAGCGCTAGCCGGGACAGGGGGCAAGAGACCCAGTACTTC.

This clonotype was seen more than once but under ten times. This chain links TRBV19 with TRBJ1-5, with D tentatively TRBD1 (6 bases). The ends were cut back, 2 bases at V and 7 bases at J, with 15 bases in the middle. There are 15 residues in the CDR3. Germline lookup yields CDR1 LNHDA and CDR2 SQIVND (reference sequence). The DNA for the CDR3 is TGTGCCAGTAGTATAACATCTCAGGGGAGGCAGCCCCAGCATTTT. It encodes CASSITSQGRQPQHF.

In its sample, this clonotype was seen many times. The rearrangement joins TRBV2 to TRBJ1-6, with 8 positions matching TRBD1. Germline V gene data show CDR1 as SNHLY and CDR2 as FYNNEI. This CDR3 has 16 amino acids. J lost 0 bases, V lost 4 bases, and 2 bases had no gene match. In nucleotides, the CDR3 is TGTGCCAGCAGTGTCGGACAGGGCTCCTATAATTCACCCCTCCACTTT. Protein product: CASSVGQGSYNSPLHF.